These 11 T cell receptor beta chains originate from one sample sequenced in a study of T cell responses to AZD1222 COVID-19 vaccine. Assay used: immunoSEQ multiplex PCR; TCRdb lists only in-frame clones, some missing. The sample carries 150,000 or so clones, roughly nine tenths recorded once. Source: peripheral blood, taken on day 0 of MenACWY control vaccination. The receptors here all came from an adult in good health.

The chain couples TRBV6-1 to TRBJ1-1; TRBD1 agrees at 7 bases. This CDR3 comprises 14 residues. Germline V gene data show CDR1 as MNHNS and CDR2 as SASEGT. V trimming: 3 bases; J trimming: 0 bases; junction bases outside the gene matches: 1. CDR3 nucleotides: TGTGCCAGCAGTGAGAGGGGGCTGAACACTGAAGCTTTCTTT. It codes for CASSERGLNTEAFF.

CDR3 sequence (DNA): TGTGCCAGCAGCCCCTTGGATAGCAATCAGCCCCAGCATTTT. It yields the protein CASSPLDSNQPQHF. This sequence joins TRBV7-9 and TRBJ1-5; D gene ambiguous. CDR3 size: 14 residues. V was trimmed by 5 bases and J by 0 bases, leaving 8 bases between them. Germline CDR1 SEHNR, CDR2 FQNEAQ (reference sequence).

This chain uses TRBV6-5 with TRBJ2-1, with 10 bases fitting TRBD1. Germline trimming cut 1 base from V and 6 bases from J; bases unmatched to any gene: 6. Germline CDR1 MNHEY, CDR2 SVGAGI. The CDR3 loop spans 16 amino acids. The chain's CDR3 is CASSYLPGQGPNEQFF. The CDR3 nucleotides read TGTGCCAGCAGTTACTTGCCGGGACAGGGGCCCAATGAGCAGTTCTTC.

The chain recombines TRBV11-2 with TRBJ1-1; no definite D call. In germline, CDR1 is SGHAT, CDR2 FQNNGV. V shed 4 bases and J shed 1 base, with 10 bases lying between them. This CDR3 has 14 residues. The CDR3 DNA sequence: TGTGCCAGCAGCTCACGTCCCACGAACACTGAAGCTTTCTTT. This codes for CASSSRPTNTEAFF.

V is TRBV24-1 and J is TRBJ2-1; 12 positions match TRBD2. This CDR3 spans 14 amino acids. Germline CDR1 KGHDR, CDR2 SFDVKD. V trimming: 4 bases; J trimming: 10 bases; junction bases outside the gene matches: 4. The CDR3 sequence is CATSDPGLAGEQFF. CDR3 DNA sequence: TGTGCCACCAGTGACCCCGGACTAGCGGGAGAGCAGTTCTTC.

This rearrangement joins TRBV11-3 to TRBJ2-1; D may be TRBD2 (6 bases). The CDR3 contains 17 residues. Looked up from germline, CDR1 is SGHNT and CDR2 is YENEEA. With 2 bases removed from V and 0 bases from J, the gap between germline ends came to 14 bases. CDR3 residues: CASSLYSGGTSYNEQFF. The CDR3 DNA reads TGTGCCAGCAGCTTATATTCTGGCGGGACCTCCTACAATGAGCAGTTCTTC. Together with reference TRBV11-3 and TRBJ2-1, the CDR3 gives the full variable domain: EAGVVQSPRYKIIEKKQPVAFWCNPISGHNTLYWYLQNLGQGPELLIRYENEEAVDDSQLPKDRFSAERLKGVDSTLKIQPAELGDSAVYLCASSLYSGGTSYNEQFFGPGTRLTVL.

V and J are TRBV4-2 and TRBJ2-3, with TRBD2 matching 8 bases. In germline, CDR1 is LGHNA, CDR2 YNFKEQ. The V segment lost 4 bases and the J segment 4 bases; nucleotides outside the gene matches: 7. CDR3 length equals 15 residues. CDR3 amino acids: CASSLAGSWSDTQYF. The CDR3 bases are TGTGCCAGCAGCCTAGCGGGGTCTTGGTCAGATACGCAGTATTTT.

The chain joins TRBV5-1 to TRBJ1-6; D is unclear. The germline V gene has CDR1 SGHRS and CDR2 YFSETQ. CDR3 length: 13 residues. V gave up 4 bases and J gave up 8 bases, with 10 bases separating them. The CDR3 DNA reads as TGCGCCAGCAGCCTGACATGGGATTCACCCCTCCACTTT. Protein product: CASSLTWDSPLHF.

The CDR3 spells CASSYDRYGYTF. In DNA form, the CDR3 reads TGTGCCAGCAGTTATGACCGCTATGGCTACACCTTC. The genes are TRBV5-5 and TRBJ1-2; D remains ambiguous. There are 12 residues in the CDR3. The V and J ends lost 5 bases and 4 bases respectively, with 9 bases between them. Germline lookup yields CDR1 SGHKS and CDR2 YYEKEE (reference sequence).

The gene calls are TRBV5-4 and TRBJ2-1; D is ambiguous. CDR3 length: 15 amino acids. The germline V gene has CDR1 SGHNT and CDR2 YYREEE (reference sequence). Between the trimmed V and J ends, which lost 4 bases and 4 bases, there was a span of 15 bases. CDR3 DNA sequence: TGTGCCAGCAGCCCCACCCTGGACCCGTACAATGAGCAGTTCTTC. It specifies CASSPTLDPYNEQFF.

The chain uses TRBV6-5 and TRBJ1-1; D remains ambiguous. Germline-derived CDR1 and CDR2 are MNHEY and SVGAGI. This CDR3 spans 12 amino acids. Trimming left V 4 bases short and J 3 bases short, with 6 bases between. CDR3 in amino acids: CASSSGHTEAFF. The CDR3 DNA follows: TGTGCCAGCAGTTCGGGTCACACTGAAGCTTTCTTT.